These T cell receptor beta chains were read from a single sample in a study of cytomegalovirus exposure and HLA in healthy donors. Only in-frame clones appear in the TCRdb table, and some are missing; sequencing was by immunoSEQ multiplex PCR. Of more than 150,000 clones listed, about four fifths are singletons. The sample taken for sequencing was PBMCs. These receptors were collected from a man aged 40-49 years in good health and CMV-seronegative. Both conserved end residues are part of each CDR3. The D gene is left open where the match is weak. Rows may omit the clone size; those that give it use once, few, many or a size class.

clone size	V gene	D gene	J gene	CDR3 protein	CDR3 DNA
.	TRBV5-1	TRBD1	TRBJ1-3	CASSADAGGSGNTIYF	TGCGCCAGCAGCGCGGATGCAGGGGGATCTGGAAACACCATATATTTT
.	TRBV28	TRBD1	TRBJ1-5	CASRLQGAQPQHF	TGTGCCAGCAGACTACAGGGGGCTCAGCCCCAGCATTTT
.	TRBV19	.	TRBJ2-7	CASSIDSLSSYEQYF	TGTGCCAGTAGTATAGACAGTTTAAGCTCCTACGAGCAGTACTTC
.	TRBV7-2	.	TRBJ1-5	CASSFSGGPNQPQHF	TGTGCCAGCAGCTTTTCGGGGGGGCCCAATCAGCCCCAGCATTTT
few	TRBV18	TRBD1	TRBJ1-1	CASSRQGASTEAFF	TGTGCCAGCTCACGACAGGGGGCCAGCACTGAAGCTTTCTTT
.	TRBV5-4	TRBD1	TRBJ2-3	CASSSGTGRTDTQYF	TGTGCCAGCAGCTCTGGGACAGGGAGGACAGATACGCAGTATTTT
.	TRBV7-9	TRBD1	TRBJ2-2	CASGSGGASGELFF	TGTGCCAGCGGGTCAGGGGGCGCATCCGGGGAGCTGTTTTTT
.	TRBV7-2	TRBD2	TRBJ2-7	CASSPAGTSGAYEQYF	TGTGCCAGCAGCCCCGCCGGGACTAGCGGGGCCTACGAGCAGTACTTC
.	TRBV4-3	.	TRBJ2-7	CASSQDRTYGNRKQYF	TGCGCCAGCAGCCAAGATCGTACCTACGGGAATAGAAAGCAGTACTTC
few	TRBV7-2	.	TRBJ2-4	CASSYTPAIGKNIQYF	TGTGCCAGCAGCTACACCCCAGCGATAGGCAAAAACATTCAGTACTTC
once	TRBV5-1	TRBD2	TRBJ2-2	CASSATSGYELFF	TGCGCCAGCAGCGCGACTAGCGGGTACGAGCTGTTTTTT
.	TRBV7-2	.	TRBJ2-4	CASSSGTLQAKNIQYF	TGTGCCAGCAGCTCCGGGACTCTCCAAGCCAAAAACATTCAGTACTTC
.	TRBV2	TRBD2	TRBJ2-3	CASSGLLAGITDTQYF	TGTGCCAGCAGTGGTCTACTAGCGGGAATAACAGATACGCAGTATTTT
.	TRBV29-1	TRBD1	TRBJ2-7	CSVADRGGEQYF	TGCAGCGTCGCCGACAGGGGGGGCGAGCAGTACTTC
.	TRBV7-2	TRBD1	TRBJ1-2	CASRFGQGAEGYTF	TGTGCCAGCAGATTCGGACAGGGGGCGGAAGGCTACACCTTC
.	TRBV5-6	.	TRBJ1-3	CASSFSRNTIYF	TGTGCCAGCAGCTTTTCCCGTAACACCATATATTTT
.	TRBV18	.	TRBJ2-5	CASSPPRGSQTQYF	TGTGCCAGCTCACCGCCGCGGGGATCCCAGACCCAGTACTTC
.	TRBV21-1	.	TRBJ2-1	CASSKAEQFNEQFF	TGTGCCAGCAGCAAAGCCGAACAGTTCAATGAGCAGTTCTTC
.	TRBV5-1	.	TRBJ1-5	CVGPRGLVSGGSNQPQHF	TGCGTCGGGCCCCGGGGACTCGTTAGTGGGGGAAGCAATCAGCCCCAGCATTTT
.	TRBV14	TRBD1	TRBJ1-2	CASSQAGTGRSGYTF	TGTGCCAGCAGCCAGGCCGGGACAGGGAGGAGTGGCTACACCTTC
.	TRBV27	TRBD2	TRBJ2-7	CASSWLRPAGGPEQYF	TGTGCCAGCAGTTGGCTGCGGCCAGCGGGAGGGCCCGAGCAGTACTTC
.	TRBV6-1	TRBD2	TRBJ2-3	CASTEREPTDTQYF	TGTGCCAGCACGGAGCGGGAGCCCACAGATACGCAGTATTTT
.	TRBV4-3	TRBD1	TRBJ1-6	CASSQVRGAMANSPLHF	TGCGCCAGCAGCCAAGTCAGGGGGGCGATGGCGAATTCACCCCTCCACTTT
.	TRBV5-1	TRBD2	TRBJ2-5	CASSLAGGPGETQYF	TGCGCCAGCAGCTTGGCGGGAGGGCCGGGGGAGACCCAGTACTTC
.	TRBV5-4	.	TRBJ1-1	CASSSRGWNTEAFF	TGTGCCAGCAGCTCCAGGGGTTGGAACACTGAAGCTTTCTTT
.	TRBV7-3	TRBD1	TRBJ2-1	CASSLTAGTGVNEQFF	TGTGCCAGCAGCTTAACAGCCGGGACAGGGGTTAATGAGCAGTTCTTC
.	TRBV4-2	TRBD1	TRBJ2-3	CASSPGTGGPDTQYF	TGTGCCAGCAGCCCAGGGACAGGGGGCCCAGATACGCAGTATTTT
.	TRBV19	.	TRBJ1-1	CASSIRSKEGPNTEAFF	TGTGCCAGTAGTATCCGATCCAAGGAGGGCCCGAACACTGAAGCTTTCTTT
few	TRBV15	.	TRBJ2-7	CATSGWTAHSSYEQYF	TGTGCCACCAGCGGTTGGACAGCCCATAGCTCCTACGAGCAGTACTTC
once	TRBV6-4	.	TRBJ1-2	CASSQGTGPWGYTF	TGTGCCAGCAGCCAGGGGACCGGTCCTTGGGGCTACACCTTC
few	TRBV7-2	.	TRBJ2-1	CASSRDRTRYNEQFF	TGTGCCAGCAGTAGAGACAGGACGAGATACAATGAGCAGTTCTTC
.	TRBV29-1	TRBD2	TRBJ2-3	CSVVLKRLAGGRDTQYF	TGCAGCGTTGTGTTAAAAAGGCTAGCGGGAGGTAGGGATACGCAGTATTTT
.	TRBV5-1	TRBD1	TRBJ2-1	CASSSDRAPNEQFF	TGCGCCAGCAGCTCGGACAGGGCCCCCAATGAGCAGTTCTTC
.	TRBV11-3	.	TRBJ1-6	CASSFRGHNSPLHF	TGTGCCAGCAGCTTCCGGGGTCATAATTCACCCCTCCACTTT
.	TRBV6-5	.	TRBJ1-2	CASSSNRVFYGYTF	TGTGCCAGCAGCTCGAACAGGGTTTTCTATGGCTACACCTTC
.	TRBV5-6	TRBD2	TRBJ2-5	CASSLALAGPQETQYF	TGTGCCAGCAGCTTGGCCCTAGCGGGGCCCCAAGAGACCCAGTACTTC
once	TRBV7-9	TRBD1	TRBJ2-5	CASSPGTGVQETQYF	TGTGCCAGCAGCCCAGGGACAGGGGTTCAAGAGACCCAGTACTTC
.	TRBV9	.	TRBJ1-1	CASSVTMNTEAFF	TGTGCCAGCAGCGTAACTATGAACACTGAAGCTTTCTTT
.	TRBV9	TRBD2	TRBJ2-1	CASSVGRERLGSSQFF	TGTGCCAGCAGCGTGGGGCGGGAGAGACTCGGGAGTAGCCAGTTCTTC
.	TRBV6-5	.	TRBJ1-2	CASRDGSGRRGYTF	TGTGCCAGCAGAGACGGGAGCGGCAGACGCGGCTACACCTTC
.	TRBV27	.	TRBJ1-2	CASRQGGAGNYGYTF	TGTGCCAGCAGGCAAGGGGGGGCCGGAAACTATGGCTACACCTTC
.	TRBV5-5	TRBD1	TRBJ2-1	CASSVPLPGGYLNEQFF	TGTGCCAGCAGCGTCCCTCTCCCAGGGGGCTATCTCAATGAGCAGTTCTTC